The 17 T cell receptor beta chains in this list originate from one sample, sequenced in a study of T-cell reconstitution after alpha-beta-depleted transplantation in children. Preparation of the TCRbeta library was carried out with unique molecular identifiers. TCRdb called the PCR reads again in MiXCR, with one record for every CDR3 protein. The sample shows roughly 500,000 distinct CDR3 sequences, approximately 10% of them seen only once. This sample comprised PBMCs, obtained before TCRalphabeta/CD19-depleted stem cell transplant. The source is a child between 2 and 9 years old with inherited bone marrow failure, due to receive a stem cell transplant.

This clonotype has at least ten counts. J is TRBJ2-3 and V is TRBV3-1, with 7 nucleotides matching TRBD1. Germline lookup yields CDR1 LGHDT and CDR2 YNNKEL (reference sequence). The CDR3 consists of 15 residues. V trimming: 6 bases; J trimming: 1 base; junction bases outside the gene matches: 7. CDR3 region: CASSLTGDRTDTQYF. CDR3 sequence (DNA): TGTGCCAGCAGTCTAACAGGGGATCGCACAGATACGCAGTATTTT.

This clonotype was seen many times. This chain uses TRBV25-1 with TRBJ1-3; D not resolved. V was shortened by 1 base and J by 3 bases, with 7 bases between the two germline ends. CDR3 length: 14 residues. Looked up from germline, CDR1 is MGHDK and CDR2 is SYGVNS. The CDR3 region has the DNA TGTGCCAGCAGTGAATCCTCCGGTGGAAACACCATATATTTT. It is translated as CASSESSGGNTIYF.

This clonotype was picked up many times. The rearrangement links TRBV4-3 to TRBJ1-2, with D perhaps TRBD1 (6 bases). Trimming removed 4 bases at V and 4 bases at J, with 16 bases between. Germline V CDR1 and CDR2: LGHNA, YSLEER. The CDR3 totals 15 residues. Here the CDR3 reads CASSRDKRTAYGYTF. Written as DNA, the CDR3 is TGCGCCAGCAGCCGGGACAAGAGGACAGCCTATGGCTACACCTTC.

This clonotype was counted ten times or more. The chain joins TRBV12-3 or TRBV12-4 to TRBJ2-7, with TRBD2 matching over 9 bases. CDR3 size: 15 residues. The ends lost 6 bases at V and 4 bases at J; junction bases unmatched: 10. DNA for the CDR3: TGTGCCAGCAGCACGGCGGGAGGGCCGGTATACGAGCAGTACTTC. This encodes CASSTAGGPVYEQYF.

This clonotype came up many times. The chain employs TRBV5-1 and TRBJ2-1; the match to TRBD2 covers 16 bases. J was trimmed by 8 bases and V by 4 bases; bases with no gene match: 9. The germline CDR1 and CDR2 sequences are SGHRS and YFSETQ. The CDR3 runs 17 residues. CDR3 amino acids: CASSSGTSGRVFHEQFF. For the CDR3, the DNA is TGCGCCAGCAGCAGCGGGACTAGCGGGAGGGTCTTTCATGAGCAGTTCTTC.

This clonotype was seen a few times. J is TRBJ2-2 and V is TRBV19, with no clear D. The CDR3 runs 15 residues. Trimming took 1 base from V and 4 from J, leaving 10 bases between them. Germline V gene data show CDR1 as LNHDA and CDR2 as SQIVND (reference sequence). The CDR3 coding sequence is TGTGCCAGTAGTATAGGGTCCAGGTCCACCGGGGAGCTGTTTTTT. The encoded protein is CASSIGSRSTGELFF.

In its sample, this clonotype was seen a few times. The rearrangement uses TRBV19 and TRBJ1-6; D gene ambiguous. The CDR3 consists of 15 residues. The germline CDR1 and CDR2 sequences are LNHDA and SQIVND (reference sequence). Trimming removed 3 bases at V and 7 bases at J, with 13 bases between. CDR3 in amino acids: CASSILPVENSPLHF. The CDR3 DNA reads TGTGCCAGTAGTATCCTCCCCGTGGAGAATTCACCCCTCCACTTT.

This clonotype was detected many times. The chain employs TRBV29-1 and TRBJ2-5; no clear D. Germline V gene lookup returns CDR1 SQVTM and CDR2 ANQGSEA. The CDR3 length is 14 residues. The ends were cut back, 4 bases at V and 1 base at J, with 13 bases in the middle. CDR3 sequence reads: CSVVGDAIQETQYF. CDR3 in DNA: TGCAGCGTTGTTGGAGACGCCATCCAAGAGACCCAGTACTTC.

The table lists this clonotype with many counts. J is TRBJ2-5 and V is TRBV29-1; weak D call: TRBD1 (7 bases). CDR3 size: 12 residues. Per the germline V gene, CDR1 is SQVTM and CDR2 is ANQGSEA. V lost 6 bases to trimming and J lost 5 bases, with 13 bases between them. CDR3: CSVHPGGETQYF. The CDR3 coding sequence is TGCAGCGTGCACCCAGGGGGGGAGACCCAGTACTTC. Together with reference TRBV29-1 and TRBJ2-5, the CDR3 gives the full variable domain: SAVISQKPSRDICQRGTSLTIQCQVDSQVTMMFWYRQQPGQSLTLIATANQGSEATYESGFVIDKFPISRPNLTFSTLTVSNMSPEDSSIYLCSVHPGGETQYFGPGTRLLVL.

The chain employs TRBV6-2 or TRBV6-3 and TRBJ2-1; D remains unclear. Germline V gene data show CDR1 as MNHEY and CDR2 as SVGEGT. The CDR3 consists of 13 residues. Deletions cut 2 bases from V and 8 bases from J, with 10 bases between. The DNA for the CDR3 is TGTGCCAGCAGTTACCTTTACCGCGATGAGCAGTTCTTC. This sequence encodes CASSYLYRDEQFF.

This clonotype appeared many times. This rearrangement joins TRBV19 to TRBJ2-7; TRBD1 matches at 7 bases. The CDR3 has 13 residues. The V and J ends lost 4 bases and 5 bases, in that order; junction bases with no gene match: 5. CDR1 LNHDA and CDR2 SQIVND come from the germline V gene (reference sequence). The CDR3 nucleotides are TGTGCCAGTAGTACCCCGACAGGGAACGAGCAGTACTTC. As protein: CASSTPTGNEQYF.

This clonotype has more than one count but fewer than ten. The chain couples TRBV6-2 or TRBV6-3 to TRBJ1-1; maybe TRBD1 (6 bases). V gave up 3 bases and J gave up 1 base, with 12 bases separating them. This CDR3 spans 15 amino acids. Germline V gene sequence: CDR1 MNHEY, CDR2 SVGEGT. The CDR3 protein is CASSYGGRGNTEAFF. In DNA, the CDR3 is TGTGCCAGCAGTTATGGGGGCAGGGGGAACACTGAAGCTTTCTTT.

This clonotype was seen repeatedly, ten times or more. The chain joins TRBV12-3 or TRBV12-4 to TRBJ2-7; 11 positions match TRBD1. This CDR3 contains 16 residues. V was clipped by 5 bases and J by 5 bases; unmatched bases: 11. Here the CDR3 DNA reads TGTGCCAGCAGTCCTATTCCGGGACAGGGGGGAAACGAGCAGTACTTC. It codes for CASSPIPGQGGNEQYF.

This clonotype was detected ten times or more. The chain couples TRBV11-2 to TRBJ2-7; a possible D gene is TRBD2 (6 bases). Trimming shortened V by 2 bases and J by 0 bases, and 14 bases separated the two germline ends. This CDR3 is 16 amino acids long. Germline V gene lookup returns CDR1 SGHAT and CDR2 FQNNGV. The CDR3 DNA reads TGTGCCAGCAGCTTAAATTGGGGGGAGGCCTCCTACGAGCAGTACTTC. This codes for CASSLNWGEASYEQYF. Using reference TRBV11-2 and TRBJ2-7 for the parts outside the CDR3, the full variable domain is EAGVAQSPRYKIIEKRQSVAFWCNPISGHATLYWYQQILGQGPKLLIQFQNNGVVDDSQLPKDRFSAERLKGVDSTLKIQPAKLEDSAVYLCASSLNWGEASYEQYFGPGTRLTVT.

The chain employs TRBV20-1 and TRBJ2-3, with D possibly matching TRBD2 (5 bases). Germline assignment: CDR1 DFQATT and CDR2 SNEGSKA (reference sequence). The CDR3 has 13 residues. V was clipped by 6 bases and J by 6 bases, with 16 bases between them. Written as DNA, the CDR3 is TGCAGTGCCCTAGCTGGAGGAGCGGATACGCAGTATTTT. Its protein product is CSALAGGADTQYF.

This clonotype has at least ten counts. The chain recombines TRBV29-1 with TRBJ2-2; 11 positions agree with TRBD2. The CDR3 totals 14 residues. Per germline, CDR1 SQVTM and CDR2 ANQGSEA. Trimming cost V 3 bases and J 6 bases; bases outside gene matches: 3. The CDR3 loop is CSVELAGGPGELFF. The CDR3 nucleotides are TGCAGCGTTGAGCTAGCGGGAGGTCCCGGGGAGCTGTTTTTT.

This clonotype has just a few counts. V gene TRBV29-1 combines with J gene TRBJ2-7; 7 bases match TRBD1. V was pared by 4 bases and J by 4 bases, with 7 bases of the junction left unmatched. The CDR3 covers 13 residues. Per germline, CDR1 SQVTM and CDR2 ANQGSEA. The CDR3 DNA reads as TGCAGCGTTGTTGAAGGGGGCGAATACGAGCAGTACTTC. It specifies CSVVEGGEYEQYF.